The source of this TCR beta chain is a study of T cell changes during pregnancy in multiple sclerosis. V lost 3 bases to trimming and J lost 1 base, with 10 bases between them. The CDR3 is made up of 14 amino acids. Germline CDR1 reads KGHSH; CDR2 reads LQKENI. The assay was immunoSEQ multiplex PCR, and TCRdb's table has in-frame clones only and misses some. The table lists under 70,000 clones, approximately 90% of them singletons. Sequenced here: CD4+ T cells from peripheral blood mononuclear cells, sampled in the first trimester of pregnancy. This chain uses TRBV18 with TRBJ2-7; D may be TRBD1 (5 bases). The sequence was obtained from a female donor with multiple sclerosis, enrolled in a pregnancy study. The CDR3: CASSPQKGSYEQYF. Here the CDR3 DNA reads TGTGCCAGCTCACCCCAAAAGGGGTCCTACGAGCAGTACTTC.